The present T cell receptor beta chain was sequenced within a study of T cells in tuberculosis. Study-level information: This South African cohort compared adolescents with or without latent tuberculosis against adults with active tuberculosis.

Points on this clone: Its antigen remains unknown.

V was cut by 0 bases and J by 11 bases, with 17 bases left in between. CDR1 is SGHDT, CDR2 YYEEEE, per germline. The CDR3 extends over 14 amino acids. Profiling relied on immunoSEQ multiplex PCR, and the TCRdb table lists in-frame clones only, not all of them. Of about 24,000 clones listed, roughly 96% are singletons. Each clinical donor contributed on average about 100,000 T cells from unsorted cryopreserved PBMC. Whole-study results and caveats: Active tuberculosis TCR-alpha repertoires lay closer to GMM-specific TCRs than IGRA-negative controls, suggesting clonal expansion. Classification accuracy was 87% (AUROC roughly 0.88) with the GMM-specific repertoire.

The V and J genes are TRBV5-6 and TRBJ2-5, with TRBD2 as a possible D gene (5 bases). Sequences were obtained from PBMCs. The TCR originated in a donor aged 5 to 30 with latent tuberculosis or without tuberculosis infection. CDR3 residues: CASSLEIRRQGQYF. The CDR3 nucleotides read TGTGCCAGCAGCTTGGAGATCCGGAGGCAAGGACAGTACTTC.